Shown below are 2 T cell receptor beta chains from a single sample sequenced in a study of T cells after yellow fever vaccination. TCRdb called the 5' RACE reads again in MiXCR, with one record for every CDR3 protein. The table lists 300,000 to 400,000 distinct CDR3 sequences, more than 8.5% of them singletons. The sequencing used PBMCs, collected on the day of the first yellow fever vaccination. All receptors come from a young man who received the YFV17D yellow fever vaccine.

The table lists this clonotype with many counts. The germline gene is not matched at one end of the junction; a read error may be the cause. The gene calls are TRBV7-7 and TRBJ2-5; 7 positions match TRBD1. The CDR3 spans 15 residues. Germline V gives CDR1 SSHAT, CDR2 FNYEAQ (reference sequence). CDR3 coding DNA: TGTGCTAGCAGCTCCCGACAGGGAAGTGTAGAGACCCAGTACTTC. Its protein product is CASSSRQGSVETQYF.

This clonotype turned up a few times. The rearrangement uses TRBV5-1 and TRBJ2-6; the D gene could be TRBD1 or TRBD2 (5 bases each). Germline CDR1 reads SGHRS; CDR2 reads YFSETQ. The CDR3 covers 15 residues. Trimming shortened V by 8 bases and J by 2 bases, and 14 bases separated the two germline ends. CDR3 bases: TGCGCCAGTGGGGACGGGGACGCTGGGGCCAACGTCCTGACTTTC. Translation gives CASGDGDAGANVLTF.